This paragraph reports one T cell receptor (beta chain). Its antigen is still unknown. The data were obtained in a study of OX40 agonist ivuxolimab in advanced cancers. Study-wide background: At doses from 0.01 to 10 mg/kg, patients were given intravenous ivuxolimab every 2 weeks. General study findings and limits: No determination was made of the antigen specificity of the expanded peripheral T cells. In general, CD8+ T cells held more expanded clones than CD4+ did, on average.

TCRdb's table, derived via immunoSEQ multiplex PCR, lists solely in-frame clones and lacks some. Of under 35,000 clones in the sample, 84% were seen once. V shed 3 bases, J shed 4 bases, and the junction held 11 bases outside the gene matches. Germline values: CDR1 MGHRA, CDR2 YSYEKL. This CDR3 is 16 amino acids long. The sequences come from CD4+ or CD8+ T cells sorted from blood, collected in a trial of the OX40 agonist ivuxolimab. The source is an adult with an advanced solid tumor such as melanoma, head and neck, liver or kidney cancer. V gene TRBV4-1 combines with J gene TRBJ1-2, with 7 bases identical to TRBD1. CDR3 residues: CASSQLQGRVGYGYTF. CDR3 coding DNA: TGCGCCAGCAGCCAGCTACAGGGGAGAGTAGGCTATGGCTACACCTTC.